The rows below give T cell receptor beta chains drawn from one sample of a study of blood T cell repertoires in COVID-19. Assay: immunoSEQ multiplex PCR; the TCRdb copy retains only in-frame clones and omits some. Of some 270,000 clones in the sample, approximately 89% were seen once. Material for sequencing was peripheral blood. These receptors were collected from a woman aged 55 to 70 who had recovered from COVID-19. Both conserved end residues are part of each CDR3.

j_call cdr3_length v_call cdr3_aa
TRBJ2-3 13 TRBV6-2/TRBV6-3 CASSYLRADTQYF
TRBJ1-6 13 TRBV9 CASSPRESSPLHF
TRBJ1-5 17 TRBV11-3 CASSLGLEGETNQPQHF
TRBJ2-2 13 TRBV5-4 CASSFRGTGELFF
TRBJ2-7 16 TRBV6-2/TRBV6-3 CASSLTNRGSSYEQYF
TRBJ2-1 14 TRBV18 CASSPGTPNNEQFF
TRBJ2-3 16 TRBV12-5 CASGSGLAGLADTQYF
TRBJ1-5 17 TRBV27 CASSSNRVPYSNQPQHF
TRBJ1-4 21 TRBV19 CASSSPPGVTLLSATNEKLFF
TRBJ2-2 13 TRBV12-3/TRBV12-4 CASRGLNTGELFF
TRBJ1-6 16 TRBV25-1 CASSSRGQGANSPLHF
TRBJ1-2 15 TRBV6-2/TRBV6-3 CASSYSRQGSYGYTF
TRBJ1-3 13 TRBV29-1 CSVPDRDRNTIYF
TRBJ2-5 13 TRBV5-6 CASSFPGTQTQYF
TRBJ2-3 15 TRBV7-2 CASSLPSRYTDTQYF
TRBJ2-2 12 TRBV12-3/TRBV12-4 CASSLLLGELFF
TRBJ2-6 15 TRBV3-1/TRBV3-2 CASSHIPGGANVLTF
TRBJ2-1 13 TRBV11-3 CASSQGQVNEQFF
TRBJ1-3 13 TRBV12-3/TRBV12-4 CASSLFSGNTIYF
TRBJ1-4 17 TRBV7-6 CASSTLEGVRPNEKLFF
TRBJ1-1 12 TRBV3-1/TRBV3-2 CASSQEGRRAFF
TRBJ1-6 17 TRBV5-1 CASSLGPLDRPGKAPHF
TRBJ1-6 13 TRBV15 CATSRVSRSPLHF
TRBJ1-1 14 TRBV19 CATQVWGGQGEAFF
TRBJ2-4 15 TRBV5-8 CASSTPLQGTGIQYF
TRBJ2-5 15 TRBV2 CASSDRGQAQETQYF
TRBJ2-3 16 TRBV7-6 CASSLGTRPSGDTQYF
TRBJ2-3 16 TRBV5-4 CASRDGTSGGRDTQYF
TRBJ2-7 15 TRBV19 CASSIGGTGSYEQYF
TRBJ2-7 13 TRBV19 CASSNYRDYEQYF
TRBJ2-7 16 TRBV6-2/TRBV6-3 CASSYPLSGGIYEQYF
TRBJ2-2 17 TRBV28 CASSSDRGSQATGELFF
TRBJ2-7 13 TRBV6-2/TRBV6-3 CASSLTGGGEQYF
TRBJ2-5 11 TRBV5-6 CASSSRETQYF
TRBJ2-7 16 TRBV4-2 CASSQVGGQGDYEQYF
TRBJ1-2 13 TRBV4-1 CASRQTGGYGYTF
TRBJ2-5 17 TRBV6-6 CASSRYGEWTAQETQYF
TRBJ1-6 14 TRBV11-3 CASSSGQPNSPLHF
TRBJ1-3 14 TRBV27 CASSSRGRGNTIYF
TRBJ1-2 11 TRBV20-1 CSSRTGAANTF
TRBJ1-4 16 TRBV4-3 CASSQDFRAGGEKLFF
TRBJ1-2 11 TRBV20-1 CSASPDYGYTF
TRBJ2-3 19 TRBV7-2 CASSLGRGGLAGATDTQYF
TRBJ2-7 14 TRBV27 CASSGTGYSYEQYF
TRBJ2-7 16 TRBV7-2 CASSFLIPGPGDEQYF
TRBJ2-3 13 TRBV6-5 CASSYQGTDTQYF
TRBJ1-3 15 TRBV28 CASSSRSDRGNTIYF
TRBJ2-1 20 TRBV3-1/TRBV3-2 CASSLFPFRIAGSRVNEQFF